The entry that follows covers one T cell receptor beta chain sequence. These data belong to a study of blood T cell repertoires in COVID-19. Looking at the study overall: T cells, B-cell-depleted T cells, or PBMCs provided the cDNA or gDNA that served as material.

The junction had 5 bases not matched to a gene; V was cut back by 6 bases and J by 7 bases. Germline CDR1 MNHEY, CDR2 SMNVEV (reference sequence). This CDR3 contains 13 residues. Under the authors' procedure: How many nucleated cells were present was estimated from reference gene primer amplification. The table came from immunoSEQ multiplex PCR; TCRdb's copy has only in-frame clones and leaves some out. D and trimming come from the DNA, and the V and J calls and clone size come from that table. This table holds 200,000 to 250,000 clones, about 84% found once. This sequence originates from a woman aged 80 or older with COVID-19, enrolled during active disease. The chain joins TRBV27 to TRBJ2-2; TRBD1 agrees at 7 bases. The sequencing sample was made of peripheral blood. In DNA, the CDR3 is TGTGCCAGCAGACAGGGGTTGGGCGGGGAGCTGTTTTTT. It yields the protein CASRQGLGGELFF.